The 16 T cell receptor beta chains reported below all come from one sample, sequenced in a study of regulatory T cells in long-lasting Graves disease. Noted time point: persistent/refractory GD, antithyroid drugs over 5 years with positive TRAb. There was RNA extracted from PBMCs, and the TCR library was made from it. Assembly of TCR beta libraries relied on iRepertoire HTBI primers together with Arm-PCR of CDR3 regions. TCRdb analysed the multiplex PCR reads with MiXCR anew, one entry per CDR3 protein. The sample lists roughly 500,000 distinct CDR3 sequences, around 21% occurring once. Source: peripheral blood mononuclear cells (PBMCs), taken when the disease was refractory, from a patient treated with antithyroid drugs. Every receptor here comes from a female donor with Graves disease.

The V call is TRBV10-3, the J call TRBJ1-1; D is unresolved. In germline, CDR1 is ENHRY, CDR2 SYGVKD. This CDR3 region has 15 residues. Trimming shortened V by 2 bases and J by 1 base, and 11 bases separated the two germline ends. The CDR3 spells CAISESGEPNTEAFF. The CDR3 DNA reads TGTGCCATCAGTGAGAGTGGGGAGCCGAACACTGAAGCTTTCTTT.

This chain links TRBV20-1 with TRBJ2-2, with D possibly TRBD1 on 5 matching bases. Trimming shortened V by 0 bases and J by 8 bases, and 10 bases separated the two germline ends. The germline V gene encodes CDR1 DFQATT and CDR2 SNEGSKA (reference sequence). The CDR3 is 13 amino acids. This chain's CDR3 is CSARDQGSGELFF. CDR3 DNA sequence: TGCAGTGCTAGAGATCAGGGATCGGGGGAGCTGTTTTTT.

This clonotype occurred many times. The gene calls are TRBV27 and TRBJ2-7; D gene unclear. The CDR3 runs 14 residues. The V gene lost 0 bases and the J gene lost 0 bases, with 6 bases spanning the gap. Germline V gives CDR1 MNHEY, CDR2 SMNVEV (reference sequence). The CDR3: CASSLSRNSYEQYF. The CDR3 DNA is TGTGCCAGCAGTTTATCGCGCAACTCCTACGAGCAGTACTTC.

This clonotype was detected only a few times. V usage is TRBV7-2 and J usage is TRBJ1-3; TRBD1 is a possible D gene (6 bases). The germline V gene encodes CDR1 SGHTA and CDR2 FQGNSA. The length of the CDR3 is 16 residues. Trimming removed 5 bases from V and 0 bases from J, with 14 bases in between. The CDR3 region is CASSPITGISGNTIYF. CDR3 nucleotide sequence: TGTGCCAGCAGCCCGATTACAGGGATCTCTGGAAACACCATATATTTT.

The rearrangement joins TRBV12-3 or TRBV12-4 to TRBJ2-7; TRBD1 aligns across 7 bases. The CDR3 contains 14 residues. V gave up 3 bases and J gave up 3 bases; unmatched junction bases: 5. The CDR3 loop reads CASSFRRQGYEQYF. As DNA, the CDR3 is TGTGCCAGCAGTTTTAGACGACAGGGCTACGAGCAGTACTTC.

With regard to this clonotype: Being one base from a much bigger clone, this may be a read error. This chain links TRBV19 with TRBJ1-5; no firm D call. The V end was cut by 5 bases, the J end by 1 base, with 15 bases between. In germline, CDR1 is LNHDA, CDR2 SQIVND (reference sequence). This CDR3 is 16 amino acids long. For the CDR3, the DNA is TGTGCCAGTAGTCAACGGGGTGGCCTGAGCAATCAGCCCCAGCATTTT. Its translation: CASSQRGGLSNQPQHF.

There are a few counts of this clonotype. This may stem from a read error, because a much larger clone lies one nucleotide away. The chain has TRBV29-1 and TRBJ1-2, with TRBD1 identical over 8 bases. CDR1 and CDR2 from the germline V gene are SQVTM and ANQGSEA. Losses at the gene ends were 7 bases for V and 9 bases for J; bases not matched to a gene: 10. The CDR3 consists of 12 residues. DNA for the CDR3: TGCAGCGCCGGCGGACAGGGTAATTGCTACACCTTC. Residues: CSAGGQGNCYTF.

This clonotype has at least ten counts. The rearrangement links TRBV11-2 to TRBJ2-7; 10 bases agree with TRBD2. CDR1 SGHAT and CDR2 FQNNGV come from the germline V gene. J gave up 2 bases and V 6 bases, and 10 bases lay outside the gene matches. This CDR3 region has 16 residues. CDR3 nucleotide sequence: TGTGCCAGCAGAGATGCAGCGGGGGGGAGGCCCTACGAGCAGTACTTC. Its translation: CASRDAAGGRPYEQYF.

The J gene is TRBJ1-1, the V gene TRBV12-5, with D maybe TRBD1 (5 bases). Germline CDR1 reads LGHNT; CDR2 reads FRNRAP. V was shortened by 2 bases and J by 2 bases, with 6 bases between the two germline ends. This CDR3 has 13 residues. DNA of the CDR3: TGTGCTAGTGGTTTGTGGGGCAACACTGAAGCTTTCTTT. Its translation: CASGLWGNTEAFF.

This clonotype has just a few counts. The chain employs TRBV6-1 and TRBJ2-1; 9 nucleotides agree with TRBD1. Trimming cost V 5 bases and J 9 bases; bases outside gene matches: 2. CDR3 length: 12 residues. The germline V gene encodes CDR1 MNHNS and CDR2 SASEGT. This CDR3 reads CASSPTGGEQFF. DNA for the CDR3: TGTGCCAGCAGTCCGACAGGGGGTGAGCAGTTCTTC.

The chain couples TRBV28 to TRBJ1-4; 9 bases are a match to TRBD1. The CDR3 is 15 amino acids. Germline V lookup: CDR1 MDHEN, CDR2 SYDVKM. J gave up 5 bases and V 5 bases, and 6 bases lay outside the gene matches. The CDR3 reads CASSGQGWRNEKLFF. CDR3 nucleotides: TGTGCCAGCAGTGGACAGGGGTGGCGGAATGAAAAACTGTTTTTT.

This chain links TRBV5-1 with TRBJ2-2; unclear D gene. Germline V gene data show CDR1 as SGHRS and CDR2 as YFSETQ. The V gene lost 4 bases and the J gene lost 4 bases, with 11 bases spanning the gap. The CDR3 is made up of 14 amino acids. The CDR3 region has the DNA TGCGCCAGCAGCCCAACAACCGGCACCGGGGAGCTGTTTTTT. Encoded protein: CASSPTTGTGELFF.

At least ten counts were recorded for this clonotype. J is TRBJ1-2 and V is TRBV20-1, with D hard to call. The CDR3 totals 14 residues. V shed 0 bases and J shed 4 bases, with 12 bases lying between them. Germline V gene sequence: CDR1 DFQATT, CDR2 SNEGSKA (reference sequence). The CDR3 reads CSARDIRFAYGYTF. The CDR3 DNA follows: TGCAGTGCTAGAGATATACGGTTTGCCTATGGCTACACCTTC.

Ten or more counts support this clonotype. CDR3 bases: TGCAGCGTGAGGGGACAGGGACAAGAGACCCAGTACTTC. Its translation: CSVRGQGQETQYF. The chain links TRBV29-1 to TRBJ2-5, with 9 bases matching TRBD1. Germline values: CDR1 SQVTM, CDR2 ANQGSEA. After removal of 6 bases from V and 2 bases from J, the junction contained 4 bases not matched to a gene. The CDR3 runs 13 residues.

This chain connects TRBV2 to TRBJ2-7; no firm D call. CDR1 and CDR2 (germline): SNHLY, FYNNEI. This CDR3 spans 13 amino acids. Trimming took off 9 bases at V and 1 base at J, with 13 bases between the two ends. This CDR3 reads CARTKTDSYEQYF. The CDR3 region has the DNA TGTGCCAGAACTAAAACGGATTCCTACGAGCAGTACTTC.

This clonotype occurred many times. The rearrangement uses TRBV28 and TRBJ2-5; D is unresolved. V lost 7 bases and J 7 bases, leaving 25 bases between the germline ends. The CDR3 is 16 residues long. Germline V gene lookup returns CDR1 MDHEN and CDR2 SYDVKM. CDR3 in DNA: TGTGCCAGCATCGACACCCCAAGGACGGATAAGGGGACCCAGTACTTC. Residues: CASIDTPRTDKGTQYF.